These 26 T cell receptor beta chains came from one sample sequenced in a study of graft-versus-host responses after intestinal transplantation. Their specific antigens are unknown. The method was immunoSEQ multiplex PCR; TCRdb's version includes in-frame clones alone and lacks a portion of them. The sample contains tens of thousands of clones, over 80% of which appear only once. Sample: unstimulated CD8+ T cells sorted from spleen or lymph node cells, taken before intestinal transplant. The receptors were gathered from a human donor who received an intestinal transplant.

The chain has TRBV7-2 and TRBJ2-3; 7 nucleotides agree with TRBD2. Germline CDR1 and CDR2: SGHTA and FQGNSA. J lost 4 bases, V lost 2 bases, and 6 bases had no gene match. The CDR3 consists of 15 residues. The CDR3, as DNA: TGTGCCAGCAGCTTAACGGCGGGAGTCCCAGATACGCAGTATTTT. It yields the protein CASSLTAGVPDTQYF.

A single count supports this clone. CDR3 sequence: CASSQTAGATDTQYF. In DNA form, the CDR3 reads TGCGCCAGCAGCCAAACGGCGGGGGCCACAGATACGCAGTATTTT. This chain uses TRBV4-1 with TRBJ2-3; weak D call: TRBD2 (7 bases). Trimming stripped 2 bases from V and 2 bases from J, with 11 bases between. The CDR3 is 15 residues long. The V gene's germline CDR1 is MGHRA and CDR2 YSYEKL.

The chain carries TRBV11-3 and TRBJ2-1; D might be TRBD2 (6 bases). V was cut by 4 bases and J by 0 bases, with 10 bases left in between. The CDR3 sequence is 15 residues long. The germline CDR1 and CDR2 sequences are SGHNT and YENEEA. CDR3 DNA: TGTGCCAGCAGCTCAGCGGGTGACTCCTACAATGAGCAGTTCTTC. Its translation is CASSSAGDSYNEQFF.

V is TRBV4-1 and J is TRBJ1-2, with 8 bases that match TRBD1. The V segment lost 1 base and the J segment 2 bases; nucleotides outside the gene matches: 9. The CDR3 length is 17 residues. Germline assignment: CDR1 MGHRA and CDR2 YSYEKL. CDR3 sequence reads: CASSQVGQEGRNYGYTF. The CDR3 region has the DNA TGCGCCAGCAGCCAAGTGGGACAGGAAGGGAGGAACTATGGCTACACCTTC.

The genes are TRBV18 and TRBJ1-3, with 7 bases that match TRBD1. The CDR3 is 16 amino acids. V was pared by 1 base and J by 0 bases, with 3 bases of the junction left unmatched. CDR1 is KGHSH and CDR2 is LQKENI in the germline V gene. CDR3 loop: CASSPRQGDSGNTIYF. The CDR3 bases are TGTGCCAGCTCACCACGCCAGGGGGACTCTGGAAACACCATATATTTT. Filled out from reference TRBV18 and TRBJ1-3, the complete variable domain reads NAGVMQNPRHLVRRRGQEARLRCSPMKGHSHVYWYRQLPEEGLKFMVYLQKENIIDESGMPKERFSAEFPKEGPSILRIQQVVRGDSAAYFCASSPRQGDSGNTIYFGEGSWLTVV.

This chain uses TRBV11-1 with TRBJ2-7; D uncertain. In germline, CDR1 is SGHAT, CDR2 FQDESV (reference sequence). Trimming took 5 bases from V and 5 from J, leaving 19 bases between them. The CDR3 has 15 amino acids. The CDR3 coding sequence is TGTGCCAGCAGCCTCCGGGTCCTCCCCACGCACGAGCAGTACTTC. Translated: CASSLRVLPTHEQYF. The full variable domain, its missing parts supplied by reference TRBV11-1 and TRBJ2-7, is EAEVAQSPRYKITEKSQAVAFWCDPISGHATLYWYRQILGQGPELLVQFQDESVVDDSQLPKDRFSAERLKGVDSTLKIQPAELGDSAMYLCASSLRVLPTHEQYFGPGTRLTVT.

Note on this clone: One end of the junction fails to match germline, which may point to a read error. The chain has TRBV5-8 and TRBJ2-7, with D perhaps TRBD2 (7 bases). This CDR3 comprises 17 residues. Germline CDR1 reads SGHTS; CDR2 reads YDEGEE. CDR3 DNA: TGTGCCAGCAGCTTGGGGACGGGGGGCCTTCGCTCCGACGAGCAGTACTTC. This codes for CASSLGTGGLRSDEQYF.

J is TRBJ1-4 and V is TRBV11-2; 7 bases map to TRBD1. With V trimmed by 5 bases and J by 7 bases, 10 bases remained unmatched. CDR1 is SGHAT, CDR2 FQNNGV, per germline. The CDR3 loop spans 15 amino acids. CDR3 amino acids: CASSPRGTAGEKLFF. In DNA form, the CDR3 reads TGTGCCAGCAGCCCACGGGGGACAGCGGGTGAAAAACTGTTTTTT.

The chain recombines TRBV6-6 with TRBJ1-4, with D unclear. This CDR3 is 14 amino acids long. V was pared by 7 bases and J by 0 bases, with 9 bases between. Per the germline V gene, CDR1 is MNHNY and CDR2 is SVGAGI (reference sequence). The CDR3 nucleotides are TGTGCCAGCACCACAGAAGCAACTAATGAAAAACTGTTTTTT. It encodes CASTTEATNEKLFF.

The chain links TRBV19 to TRBJ1-2, with a tentative D call TRBD1 (5 bases). This CDR3 has 13 amino acids. V lost 4 bases to trimming and J lost 6 bases, with 12 bases between them. Germline V lookup: CDR1 LNHDA, CDR2 SQIVND (reference sequence). The CDR3 loop reads CASSNAGRDGYTF. The CDR3 DNA is TGTGCCAGTAGTAACGCGGGGCGTGATGGCTACACCTTC.

The rearrangement uses TRBV6-1 and TRBJ2-7; 8 positions agree with TRBD1. With V trimmed by 6 bases and J by 4 bases, 11 bases remained unmatched. Germline CDR1 MNHNS, CDR2 SASEGT. The CDR3 sequence is 15 residues long. CDR3 DNA sequence: TGTGCCAGCAGCTCGGACAGGGAAGTTTTGTACGAGCAGTACTTC. It codes for CASSSDREVLYEQYF.

The rearrangement uses TRBV7-9 and TRBJ2-3; 7 bases agree with TRBD2. The length of the CDR3 is 15 residues. Germline V gene sequence: CDR1 SEHNR, CDR2 FQNEAQ (reference sequence). V lost 2 bases and J lost 4; bases outside the gene matches: 6. Here the CDR3 reads CASSLSAGEADTQYF. Written as DNA, the CDR3 is TGTGCCAGCAGCTTATCCGCGGGAGAGGCAGATACGCAGTATTTT.

A single count supports this clone. The chain is built from TRBV19 and TRBJ2-7; the D gene is possibly TRBD2 (7 bases). The germline V and J ends were trimmed by 3 bases and 3 bases, with 15 bases remaining between them. The germline V gene has CDR1 LNHDA and CDR2 SQIVND (reference sequence). CDR3 length: 15 amino acids. The DNA for the CDR3 is TGTGCCAGTAGTATCGGCGGGGGCTTACTCTACGAGCAGTACTTC. It yields the protein CASSIGGGLLYEQYF.

The V and J genes are TRBV7-8 and TRBJ2-7; possible D gene TRBD1, 5 bases. The germline V gene encodes CDR1 SGHVS and CDR2 FQNEAQ. V was trimmed by 2 bases and J by 4 bases, leaving 12 bases between them. The CDR3 covers 14 residues. The CDR3 DNA follows: TGTGCCAGCAGCTTACAACAAGGGGTTTACGAGCAGTACTTC. Its translation is CASSLQQGVYEQYF.

V usage is TRBV7-8 and J usage is TRBJ2-3; tentatively, D is TRBD2 (6 bases). The CDR3 is 14 residues long. Trimming left V 7 bases short and J 0 bases short, with 11 bases between. Germline-derived CDR1 and CDR2 are SGHVS and FQNEAQ. The DNA of the CDR3 is TGTGCCAGCACGAGCGGAGGGAGCACAGATACGCAGTATTTT. Its protein is CASTSGGSTDTQYF. Drawing the rest from reference TRBV7-8 and TRBJ2-3, the complete variable domain is GAGVSQSPRYKVAKRGQDVALRCDPISGHVSLFWYQQALGQGPEFLTYFQNEAQLDKSGLPSDRFFAERPEGSVSTLKIQRTQQEDSAVYLCASTSGGSTDTQYFGPGTRLTVL.

The rearrangement joins TRBV6-1 to TRBJ1-4; D perhaps matches TRBD1 (5 bases). Trimming took off 4 bases at V and 7 bases at J, with 22 bases between the two ends. The germline V gene has CDR1 MNHNS and CDR2 SASEGT. CDR3 size: 17 residues. This chain's CDR3 is CASSGPGLQSGGEKLFF. DNA for the CDR3: TGTGCCAGCAGTGGACCGGGACTTCAATCAGGAGGTGAAAAACTGTTTTTT.

This chain connects TRBV12-5 to TRBJ2-7, with 8 nucleotides matching TRBD1. This CDR3 is built from 13 residues. With 7 bases clipped from V and 5 bases from J, the junction kept 7 bases outside the gene matches. The germline CDR1 and CDR2 sequences are LGHNT and FRNRAP. For the CDR3, the DNA is TGTGCTAGTGAGTGGGCAGGGGGCAACGAGCAGTACTTC. Translating it yields CASEWAGGNEQYF.

This chain uses TRBV6-5 with TRBJ2-1, with 9 nucleotides matching TRBD1. The CDR3 is 16 residues long. V lost 2 bases to trimming and J lost 6 bases; unmatched junction nucleotides: 8. CDR1 is MNHEY, CDR2 SVGAGI, per germline. CDR3 in amino acids: CASSYTPGQGRNEQFF. DNA for the CDR3: TGTGCCAGCAGTTACACTCCGGGACAGGGTCGCAATGAGCAGTTCTTC.

CDR3 bases: TGTGCCAGCACGAGTGGGGGGAATAATTCACCCCTCCACTTT. This sequence encodes CASTSGGNNSPLHF. V and J are TRBV7-9 and TRBJ1-6; the D gene is possibly TRBD1 (5 bases). The CDR3 covers 14 residues. The ends were cut back, 7 bases at V and 5 bases at J, with 12 bases in the middle. Germline V lookup: CDR1 SEHNR, CDR2 FQNEAQ (reference sequence).

The gene calls are TRBV7-8 and TRBJ1-1; D remains unclear. Trimming took 5 bases from V and 2 from J, leaving 9 bases between them. CDR1 is SGHVS, CDR2 FQNEAQ, per germline. The CDR3 sequence is 13 residues long. This chain's CDR3 is CASSAVRNTEAFF. The CDR3 nucleotides read TGTGCCAGCAGCGCGGTCAGAAACACTGAAGCTTTCTTT.

The chain joins TRBV13 to TRBJ2-3; no clear D. CDR1 and CDR2 from the germline V gene are PRHDT and FYEKMQ (reference sequence). This CDR3 comprises 13 residues. Trimming removed 0 bases from V and 7 bases from J, with 8 bases in between. The CDR3 here is CASSLGYEYTQYF. The CDR3 DNA sequence: TGTGCCAGCAGCTTAGGCTACGAATATACGCAGTATTTT.

The V gene is TRBV7-6, the J gene TRBJ1-5; unclear D gene. Trimming shortened V by 5 bases and J by 0 bases, and 8 bases separated the two germline ends. Looked up from germline, CDR1 is SGHVS and CDR2 is FNYEAQ. CDR3 length equals 14 residues. The CDR3 DNA is TGTGCCAGCAGCCTCGGGGTTAGCAATCAGCCCCAGCATTTT. Its protein product is CASSLGVSNQPQHF.

The chain uses TRBV28 and TRBJ1-1; perhaps TRBD1 as D (5 bases). V lost 6 bases and J lost 6, with 17 bases in between. CDR1 and CDR2 (germline): MDHEN, SYDVKM. The CDR3 length is 14 residues. This CDR3 is CASSPRGGLAEAFF. The CDR3 DNA follows: TGTGCCAGCAGCCCCCGGGGGGGGTTGGCTGAAGCTTTCTTT.

V is TRBV27 and J is TRBJ2-7, with D maybe TRBD2 (5 bases). The germline V and J ends were trimmed by 2 bases and 0 bases, with 11 bases remaining between them. Germline CDR1 and CDR2: MNHEY and SMNVEV (reference sequence). CDR3 size: 15 residues. DNA for the CDR3: TGTGCCAGCAGTTTAGTGGGGAGCGGCTCCTACGAGCAGTACTTC. This sequence encodes CASSLVGSGSYEQYF.

The chain is built from TRBV19 and TRBJ2-1; the match to TRBD2 covers 9 bases. Trimming took 7 bases from V and 5 from J; bases not matched to a gene: 6. The CDR3 spans 14 residues. Germline lookup yields CDR1 LNHDA and CDR2 SQIVND (reference sequence). CDR3 sequence: CASTHSGSHNEQFF. For the CDR3, the DNA is TGTGCCAGTACCCATAGCGGGAGCCACAATGAGCAGTTCTTC.

The gene calls are TRBV4-1 and TRBJ2-4; TRBD2 aligns across 8 bases. Unmatched junction bases numbered 11, after V lost 1 base and J lost 9 bases. Germline V gene sequence: CDR1 MGHRA, CDR2 YSYEKL. The CDR3 consists of 16 residues. The CDR3 DNA follows: TGCGCCAGCAGCCAAGCGGGAGCGGGGGTGATGGCCATTCAGTACTTC. It specifies CASSQAGAGVMAIQYF.